Reported below is one T cell receptor beta chain. This record belongs to a study of T cell repertoires in ileal Crohn's disease. About the research overall: Every patient was operated on for stricturing (about 60%) or penetrating (about 40%) complications.

Stated time point: neoterminal ileum biopsy at postoperative endoscopy, about 6 months after surgery. Eligibility required adulthood, ileal or ileocolonic Crohn's disease and indicated ileocolonic resection. The assay was immunoSEQ multiplex PCR, and TCRdb's table has in-frame clones only and misses some. This table holds some 16,000 clones, roughly 72% found once. The germline V gene encodes CDR1 MNHNY and CDR2 SVGAGI (reference sequence). This CDR3 is built from 12 residues. V gave up 1 base and J gave up 7 bases, with 7 bases separating them. The sequenced sample consisted of ileal tissue. This chain joins TRBV6-6 and TRBJ1-1; D not resolved. This receptor was obtained from an adult with Crohn's disease. CDR3 nucleotide sequence: TGTGCCAGCAGTTACTTCGGTGATGAAGCTTTCTTT. Protein product: CASSYFGDEAFF.